One and the same sample provided the 22 T cell receptor beta chains below, sequenced in a study of CD8+ T cells in alopecia areata. RNA, once extracted, was reverse transcribed into cDNA for use as the sequencing template. Measured with immunoSEQ multiplex PCR; TCRdb has only the in-frame clones, and not every one. The sample yields 40,000 to 50,000 clones, about two thirds seen once. The treatment: oral pan-JAK inhibitor, 5-10 mg twice daily. The sample here was CD8+ T cells sorted from blood, taken at week 4, from a patient treated with tofacitinib. These receptors were obtained from a human donor with alopecia areata.

The chain has TRBV13 and TRBJ2-7; D perhaps matches TRBD2 (5 bases). The length of the CDR3 is 16 residues. Deletions cut 5 bases from V and 1 base from J, with 18 bases between. The germline V gene encodes CDR1 PRHDT and CDR2 FYEKMQ (reference sequence). The CDR3 DNA reads TGTGCCAGCAGCCCTTCGGGTTCGGGGAAGTCCTACGAGCAGTACTTC. This codes for CASSPSGSGKSYEQYF.

This rearrangement joins TRBV10-3 to TRBJ1-2, with a tentative D call TRBD1 (5 bases). V was shortened by 5 bases and J by 0 bases, with 13 bases between the two germline ends. Germline CDR1 is ENHRY and CDR2 is SYGVKD. The CDR3 totals 15 residues. The CDR3 DNA reads as TGTGCCATCAGTAGGGGCGACTTGACTAACTATGGCTACACCTTC. As protein: CAISRGDLTNYGYTF.

The chain carries TRBV27 and TRBJ1-1, with 7 bases matching TRBD1. Trimming took 6 bases from V and 4 from J; bases not matched to a gene: 14. The CDR3 totals 16 residues. The germline V gene has CDR1 MNHEY and CDR2 SMNVEV (reference sequence). Written as DNA, the CDR3 is TGTGCCAGCAGCTCCGAGGCGACAGGGCGAGGCACTGAAGCTTTCTTT. Translation gives CASSSEATGRGTEAFF.

In its sample, this clone was seen once. The chain carries TRBV29-1 and TRBJ1-2, with D unclear. This CDR3 contains 12 residues. Germline V gene lookup returns CDR1 SQVTM and CDR2 ANQGSEA. V lost 3 bases and J lost 3, with 8 bases in between. As DNA, the CDR3 is TGCAGCGTTGATCGCCAGGACTATGGCTACACCTTC. Protein: CSVDRQDYGYTF.

This clone was picked up one time. The genes are TRBV29-1 and TRBJ2-5; 8 bases line up with TRBD1. Germline CDR1 SQVTM, CDR2 ANQGSEA. The CDR3 extends over 14 amino acids. Trimming removed 7 bases from V and 3 bases from J; junction bases left unmatched: 10. CDR3 nucleotide sequence: TGCAGCGCCTCTCCCTCGGACAGGGAAGAGACCCAGTACTTC. Its translation is CSASPSDREETQYF.

CDR3 DNA sequence: TGCAGCGTCCCGGTAGAGGGAGGCTATGGCTACACCTTC. Translating gives CSVPVEGGYGYTF. This chain uses TRBV29-1 with TRBJ1-2, with D hard to call. Trimming left V 6 bases short and J 4 bases short, with 15 bases between. Germline CDR1 SQVTM, CDR2 ANQGSEA. This CDR3 has 13 residues.

Only a few counts were recorded for this clone. The V gene is TRBV29-1, the J gene TRBJ1-2; D is unclear. The CDR3 covers 14 residues. Germline loops: CDR1 SQVTM, CDR2 ANQGSEA. With 0 bases removed from V and 4 bases from J, the gap between germline ends came to 12 bases. In DNA form, the CDR3 reads TGCAGCGTTGAAGATTGGGAACAGTCCTATGGCTACACCTTC. Protein: CSVEDWEQSYGYTF.

This clone was detected a few times. The chain couples TRBV29-1 to TRBJ2-2; 9 bases are a match to TRBD1. The V gene end was trimmed by 6 bases and the J gene end by 5 bases; junction bases not matched to a gene: 7. Germline V gene data show CDR1 as SQVTM and CDR2 as ANQGSEA. The CDR3 loop spans 14 amino acids. The CDR3 is CSVPGQGRTGELFF. In DNA, the CDR3 is TGCAGCGTACCGGGACAGGGAAGAACCGGGGAGCTGTTTTTT.

CDR3 DNA sequence: TGTGCCAGCAGCAAAGGGGTCAGCCTCTTCTTC. Its translation is CASSKGVSLFF. V usage is TRBV21-1 and J usage is TRBJ2-1. TRBV21-1 corresponds to a pseudogene. CDR3 length: 11 residues.

The rearrangement joins TRBV13 to TRBJ2-1; TRBD1 agrees at 9 bases. J lost 3 bases, V lost 3 bases, and 3 bases had no gene match. The CDR3 loop spans 15 amino acids. Germline V lookup: CDR1 PRHDT, CDR2 FYEKMQ (reference sequence). CDR3 amino acids: CASSFPGQGYNEQFF. As DNA, the CDR3 is TGTGCCAGCAGCTTCCCGGGACAGGGCTACAATGAGCAGTTCTTC.

The chain links TRBV29-1 to TRBJ1-2; 12 bases are a match to TRBD1. The CDR3 is 14 amino acids. The germline V gene encodes CDR1 SQVTM and CDR2 ANQGSEA. V dropped 4 bases and J dropped 8; count of bases not matched to a gene: 8. The DNA for the CDR3 is TGCAGCGTTGTGAGGGACAGGGGGCGCGGAGGCTACACCTTC. Protein product: CSVVRDRGRGGYTF.

The V gene is TRBV4-1, the J gene TRBJ1-6, with 9 bases fitting TRBD1. Trimming removed 1 base from V and 9 bases from J; junction bases left unmatched: 4. CDR3 length: 15 residues. Germline lookup yields CDR1 MGHRA and CDR2 YSYEKL. Here the CDR3 DNA reads TGCGCCAGCAGCCAAGCGGACAGGGGCGGTTCACCCCTCCACTTT. Its protein is CASSQADRGGSPLHF.

This clone showed up just once. The chain has TRBV2 and TRBJ2-7; the match to TRBD1 covers 9 bases. J gave up 6 bases and V 7 bases, and 10 bases lay outside the gene matches. The germline CDR1 and CDR2 sequences are SNHLY and FYNNEI. CDR3 length: 14 residues. The CDR3 coding sequence is TGTGCCAGCAACAGGGGGCGGACGGGAGGCGAGCAGTACTTC. The encoded protein is CASNRGRTGGEQYF.

The chain is built from TRBV15 and TRBJ1-6; D perhaps matches TRBD1 (5 bases). There are 13 residues in the CDR3. Germline loops: CDR1 LNHNV, CDR2 YYDKDF (reference sequence). Trimming took off 5 bases at V and 10 bases at J, with 12 bases between the two ends. The CDR3 DNA is TGTGCCACCAGCCCTGACAGAGGCTCACCCCTCCACTTT. Residues: CATSPDRGSPLHF.

A note on this clone: Other DNA sequences in this sample translate to the same CDR3. CDR3 bases: TGCAGCGTTGAAGTAGGGAACACTGAAGCTTTCTTT. Protein sequence: CSVEVGNTEAFF. The chain combines TRBV29-1 with TRBJ1-1, with unresolved D. The CDR3 runs to 12 residues. Germline V gives CDR1 SQVTM, CDR2 ANQGSEA. V was cut by 1 base and J by 1 base, with 4 bases left in between.

The V and J genes are TRBV29-1 and TRBJ2-7; D is ambiguous. V shed 3 bases and J shed 3 bases, with 9 bases lying between them. CDR3 length equals 12 residues. CDR1 and CDR2 (germline): SQVTM, ANQGSEA. CDR3 coding DNA: TGCAGCGTTGACGGGCAGAACTACGAGCAGTACTTC. Amino acids: CSVDGQNYEQYF.

The chain combines TRBV29-1 with TRBJ1-2; 9 positions match TRBD1. V trimming: 3 bases; J trimming: 4 bases; junction bases outside the gene matches: 6. The CDR3 sequence is 14 residues long. CDR1 and CDR2 (germline): SQVTM, ANQGSEA. CDR3 amino acids: CSVEVGTGIYGYTF. CDR3 sequence (DNA): TGCAGCGTTGAGGTCGGGACAGGGATCTATGGCTACACCTTC.

V and J are TRBV6-5 and TRBJ1-6; TRBD1 might be the D (5 bases). This CDR3 contains 15 residues. Per germline, CDR1 MNHEY and CDR2 SVGAGI. Trimming stripped 2 bases from V and 9 bases from J, with 14 bases between. The CDR3 loop is CASSYDPAGSSPLHF. CDR3 in DNA: TGTGCCAGCAGTTACGACCCCGCAGGGAGTTCACCCCTCCACTTT.

This clone was counted once. The V and J genes are TRBV27 and TRBJ2-7; possible D gene TRBD1, 6 bases. Trimming took off 5 bases at V and 4 bases at J, with 21 bases between the two ends. Germline loops: CDR1 MNHEY, CDR2 SMNVEV (reference sequence). The CDR3 has 16 amino acids. CDR3 residues: CASSPIRRGDAYEQYF. CDR3 nucleotides: TGTGCCAGCAGTCCCATCCGCAGGGGTGACGCATACGAGCAGTACTTC.

This sequence joins TRBV7-9 and TRBJ2-3; TRBD2 might be the D (6 bases). Trimming stripped 2 bases from V and 0 bases from J, with 9 bases between. CDR3 length: 15 residues. Germline CDR1 reads SEHNR; CDR2 reads FQNEAQ (reference sequence). CDR3: CASSLISGSTDTQYF. Here the CDR3 DNA reads TGTGCCAGCAGCTTAATCAGCGGGAGCACAGATACGCAGTATTTT.

V gene TRBV7-2 combines with J gene TRBJ1-6; D is possibly TRBD1 (5 bases). Germline lookup yields CDR1 SGHTA and CDR2 FQGNSA. V lost 5 bases, J lost 6 bases, and 17 bases lay in between. There are 16 residues in the CDR3. The CDR3, as DNA: TGTGCCAGCAGCGTGGGCGGGGCGCGGGGTAATTCACCCCTCCACTTT. Translated, it gives CASSVGGARGNSPLHF. Based on the CDR3 plus reference TRBV7-2 and TRBJ1-6, the full variable domain is GAGVSQSPSNKVTEKGKDVELRCDPISGHTALYWYRQSLGQGLEFLIYFQGNSAPDKSGLPSDRFSAERTGGSVSTLTIQRTQQEDSAVYLCASSVGGARGNSPLHFGNGTRLTVT.

The J gene is TRBJ1-1, the V gene TRBV10-2; 8 nucleotides match TRBD1. V shed 6 bases, J shed 3 bases, and the junction held 9 bases outside the gene matches. In germline, CDR1 is WSHSY, CDR2 SAAADI. The CDR3 contains 15 residues. The CDR3 protein is CASRTPTGEDTEAFF. The CDR3, as DNA: TGCGCCAGCAGGACTCCGACAGGGGAGGACACTGAAGCTTTCTTT.